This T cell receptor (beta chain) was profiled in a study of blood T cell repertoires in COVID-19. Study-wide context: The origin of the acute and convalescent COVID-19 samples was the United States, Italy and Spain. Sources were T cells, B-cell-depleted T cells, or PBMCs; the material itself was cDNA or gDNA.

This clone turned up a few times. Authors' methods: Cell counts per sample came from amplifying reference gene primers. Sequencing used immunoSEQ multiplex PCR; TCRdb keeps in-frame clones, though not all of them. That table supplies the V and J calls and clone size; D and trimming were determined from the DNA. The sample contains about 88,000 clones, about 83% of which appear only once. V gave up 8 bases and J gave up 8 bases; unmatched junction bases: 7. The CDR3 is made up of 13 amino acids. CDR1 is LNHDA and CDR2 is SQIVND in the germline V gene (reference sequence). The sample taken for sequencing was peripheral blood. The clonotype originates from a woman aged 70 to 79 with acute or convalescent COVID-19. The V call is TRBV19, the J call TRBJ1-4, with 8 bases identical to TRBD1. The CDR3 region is CASQGAPYEKLFF. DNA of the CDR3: TGTGCCAGTCAGGGGGCGCCTTACGAAAAACTGTTTTTT.